The subject of this entry is one T cell receptor (beta chain). Per the original data handling: Amplification with reference gene primers provided the estimates of nucleated cell counts. Measured with immunoSEQ multiplex PCR; TCRdb has only the in-frame clones, and not every one. That table furnishes V, J and clone size, whereas the DNA furnished D and trimming. This sample has some 65,000 clones, with around 90% found just once. The entry originates in a study of blood T cell repertoires in COVID-19. For the study at large: Acute and convalescent COVID-19 specimens originated in the United States, Italy and Spain. From T cells, B-cell-depleted T cells, or PBMCs came the material, which was cDNA or gDNA.

Germline V CDR1 and CDR2: GTSNPN, SVGIG (reference sequence). With 0 bases removed from V and 5 bases from J, the gap between germline ends came to 7 bases. The CDR3 runs to 13 residues. V and J are TRBV30 and TRBJ1-4; maybe TRBD1 (5 bases). This clonotype was sampled from a man aged 60 to 69 with acute or convalescent COVID-19. Sequenced material: peripheral blood. The CDR3 DNA reads TGTGCCTGGAGTGTACAGGTCAATGAAAAACTGTTTTTT. Amino acids: CAWSVQVNEKLFF. Full variable domain (missing parts from reference TRBV30 and TRBJ1-4): SQTIHQWPATLVQPVGSPLSLECTVEGTSNPNLYWYRQAAGRGLQLLFYSVGIGQISSEVPQNLSASRPQDRQFILSSKKLLLSDSGFYLCAWSVQVNEKLFFGSGTQLSVL.